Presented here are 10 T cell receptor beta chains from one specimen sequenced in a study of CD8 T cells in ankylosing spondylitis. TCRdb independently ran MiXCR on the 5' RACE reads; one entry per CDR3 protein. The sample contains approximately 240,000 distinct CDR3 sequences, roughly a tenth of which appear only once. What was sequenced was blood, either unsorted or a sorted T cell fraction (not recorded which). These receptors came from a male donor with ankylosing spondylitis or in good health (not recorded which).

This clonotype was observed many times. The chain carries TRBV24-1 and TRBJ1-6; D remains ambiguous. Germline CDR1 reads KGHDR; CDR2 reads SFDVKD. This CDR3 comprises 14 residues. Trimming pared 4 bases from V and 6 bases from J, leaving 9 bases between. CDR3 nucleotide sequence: TGTGCCACCAGTGAACGCAGTCCTAATTCACCCCTCCACTTT. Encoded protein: CATSERSPNSPLHF.

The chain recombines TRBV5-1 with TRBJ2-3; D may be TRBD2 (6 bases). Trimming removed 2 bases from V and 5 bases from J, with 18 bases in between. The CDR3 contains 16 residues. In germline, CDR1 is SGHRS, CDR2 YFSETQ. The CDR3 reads CASSFGRDRRGDTQYF. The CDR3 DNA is TGCGCCAGCAGCTTCGGACGGGACCGGAGGGGAGATACGCAGTATTTT.

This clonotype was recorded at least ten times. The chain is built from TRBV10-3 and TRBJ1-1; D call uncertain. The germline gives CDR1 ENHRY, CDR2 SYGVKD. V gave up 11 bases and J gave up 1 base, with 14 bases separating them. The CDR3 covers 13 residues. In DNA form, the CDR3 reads TGTGCCGTAACTAGGACGGAGAACACTGAAGCTTTCTTT. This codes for CAVTRTENTEAFF.

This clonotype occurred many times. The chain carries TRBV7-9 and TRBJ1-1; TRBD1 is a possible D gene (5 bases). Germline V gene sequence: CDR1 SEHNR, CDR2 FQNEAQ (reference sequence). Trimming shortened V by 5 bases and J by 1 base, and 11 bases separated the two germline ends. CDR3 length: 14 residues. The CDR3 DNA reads TGTGCCAGCAGCCCCGCGGGGGGGAACACTGAAGCTTTCTTT. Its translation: CASSPAGGNTEAFF. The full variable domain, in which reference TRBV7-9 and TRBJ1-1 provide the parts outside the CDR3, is DTGVSQNPRHKITKRGQNVTFRCDPISEHNRLYWYRQTLGQGPEFLTYFQNEAQLEKSRLLSDRFSAERPKGSFSTLEIQRTEQGDSAMYLCASSPAGGNTEAFFGQGTRLTVV.

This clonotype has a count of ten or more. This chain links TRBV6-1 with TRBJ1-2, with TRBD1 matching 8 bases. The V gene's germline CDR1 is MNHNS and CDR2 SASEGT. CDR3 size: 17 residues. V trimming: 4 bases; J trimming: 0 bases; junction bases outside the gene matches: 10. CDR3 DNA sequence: TGTGCCAGCAGTGGGAGACAGGGGCGAACCACTAACTATGGCTACACCTTC. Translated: CASSGRQGRTTNYGYTF.

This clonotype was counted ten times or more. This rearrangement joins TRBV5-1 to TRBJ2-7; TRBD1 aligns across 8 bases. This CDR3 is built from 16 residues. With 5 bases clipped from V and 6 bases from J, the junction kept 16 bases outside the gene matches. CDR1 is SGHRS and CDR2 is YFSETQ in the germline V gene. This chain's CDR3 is CASSPNPTGAQVEQYF. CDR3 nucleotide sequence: TGCGCCAGCAGTCCTAACCCGACAGGGGCACAGGTCGAGCAGTACTTC.

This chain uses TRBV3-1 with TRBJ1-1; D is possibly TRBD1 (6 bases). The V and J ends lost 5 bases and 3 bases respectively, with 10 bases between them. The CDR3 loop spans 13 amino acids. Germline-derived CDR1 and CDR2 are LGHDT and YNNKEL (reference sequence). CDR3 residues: CASSWTAYTEAFF. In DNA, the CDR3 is TGTGCCAGCAGCTGGACAGCTTACACTGAAGCTTTCTTT.

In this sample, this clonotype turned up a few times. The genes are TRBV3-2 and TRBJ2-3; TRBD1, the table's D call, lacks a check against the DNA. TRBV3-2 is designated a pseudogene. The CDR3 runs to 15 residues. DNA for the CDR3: TGTGCCTGCAGCCAAGAGGGCAGGGGGGCAGATACGCAGTATTTT. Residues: CACSQEGRGADTQYF.

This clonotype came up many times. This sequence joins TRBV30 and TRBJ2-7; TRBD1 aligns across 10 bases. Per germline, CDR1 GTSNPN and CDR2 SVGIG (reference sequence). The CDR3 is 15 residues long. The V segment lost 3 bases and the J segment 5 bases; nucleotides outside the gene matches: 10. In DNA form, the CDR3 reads TGTGCCTGGAGCCTGGTAGGGACAGGGGCCCACGAGCAGTACTTC. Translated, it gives CAWSLVGTGAHEQYF.

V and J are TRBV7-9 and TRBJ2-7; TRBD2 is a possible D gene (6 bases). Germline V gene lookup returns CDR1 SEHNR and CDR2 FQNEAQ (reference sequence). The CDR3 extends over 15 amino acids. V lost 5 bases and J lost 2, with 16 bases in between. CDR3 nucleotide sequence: TGTGCCAGCAGCCCTCGCGGGGAGGCACCCTACGAGCAGTACTTC. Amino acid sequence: CASSPRGEAPYEQYF.